These T cell receptor beta chains were read from a single sample in a study of neurological immune-mediated disorders. MiXCR, applied by TCRdb to the 5' RACE reads, yields one record per CDR3 protein. Among about 40,000 distinct CDR3 sequences listed, roughly 2.5% were seen once. Input material: PBMCs. The receptors stem from a man aged 45-65 years with multiple sclerosis. Both conserved end residues are part of each CDR3. The D gene is left open where the match is weak. The size field is filled for only some rows; it gives once, few, many or a size class.

TRBJ2-3	.	TRBV7-3	many	CASSALSTDTQYF	TGTGCCAGCAGCGCTCTTAGCACAGATACGCAGTATTTT
TRBJ1-1	.	TRBV27	many	CASSLRQPNTEAFF	TGTGCCAGCAGTTTAAGACAGCCGAACACTGAAGCTTTCTTT
TRBJ1-1	.	TRBV24-1	many	CATSSGAYRAAFF	TGTGCCACCAGCTCTGGGGCGTACCGGGCAGCTTTCTTT
TRBJ2-4	.	TRBV9	many	CASSVSVEPGGGQYF	TGTGCCAGCAGCGTCTCGGTCGAGCCGGGGGGCGGCCAGTACTTC
TRBJ1-1	TRBD1	TRBV5-1	many	CASSLDPLTGAYPAFF	TGCGCCAGCAGCTTGGATCCCTTGACAGGGGCGTATCCGGCTTTCTTT
TRBJ2-3	.	TRBV12-3/TRBV12-4	many	CASSFMTDTQYF	TGTGCCAGCAGTTTTATGACAGATACGCAGTATTTT
TRBJ2-7	TRBD1	TRBV7-8	many	CASSLGRDRGEQYF	TGTGCCAGCAGCTTAGGCCGGGACAGGGGCGAGCAGTACTTC
TRBJ2-2	TRBD1	TRBV6-5	many	CASSYSIGTGDTGELFF	TGTGCCAGCAGTTACTCGATTGGGACAGGAGACACCGGGGAGCTGTTTTTT
TRBJ1-1	TRBD1	TRBV6-5	many	CASSPPQGARAFF	TGTGCCAGCAGTCCCCCTCAGGGGGCACGCGCTTTCTTT
TRBJ2-3	.	TRBV20-1	many	CSAPRTSTDTQYF	TGCAGTGCTCCCCGGACGAGCACAGATACGCAGTATTTT
TRBJ1-1	TRBD1	TRBV5-1	medium-sized	CASSLETGGNTEAFF	TGCGCCAGCAGCTTGGAGACAGGGGGGAACACTGAAGCTTTCTTT
TRBJ1-6	.	TRBV11-2	many	CASSLERLNSPLHF	TGTGCCAGCAGCTTAGAGAGGTTAAATTCACCCCTCCACTTT
TRBJ1-4	TRBD1	TRBV19	many	CARGQGTVFF	TGTGCCAGAGGACAGGGGACGGTGTTTTTT
TRBJ2-1	.	TRBV12-3/TRBV12-4	many	CASNLGGWGNEQFF	TGTGCCAGCAACCTCGGGGGATGGGGCAATGAGCAGTTCTTC
TRBJ1-2	TRBD1	TRBV5-1	many	CASSTPDRSGYTF	TGCGCCAGCAGCACCCCGGACAGGAGTGGCTACACCTTC
TRBJ2-3	.	TRBV11-2	many	CASSQTQDSSTDTQYF	TGTGCCAGCAGCCAAACCCAGGACTCAAGCACAGATACGCAGTATTTT
TRBJ2-7	.	TRBV4-1	many	CASSQGAGVYEQYF	TGCGCCAGCAGCCAAGGGGCAGGAGTTTACGAGCAGTACTTC
TRBJ2-1	.	TRBV7-2	many	CASSLEIDNEQFF	TGTGCCAGCAGCTTAGAGATAGACAATGAGCAGTTCTTC
TRBJ2-1	.	TRBV6-2/TRBV6-3	many	CASSYSRAYNEQFF	TGTGCCAGCAGTTACTCCCGGGCCTACAATGAGCAGTTCTTC
TRBJ1-6	.	TRBV9	many	CASSVNVGEAPLNF	TGTGCCAGCAGCGTAAACGTGGGTGAGGCACCCCTCAACTTT
TRBJ2-1	.	TRBV3-1	many	CASSQESGVYNEQFF	TGTGCCAGCAGCCAAGAATCTGGGGTCTACAATGAGCAGTTCTTC
TRBJ2-6	.	TRBV5-8	many	CASSLRGGASGANVLTF	TGTGCCAGCAGCTTGAGGGGGGGGGCCTCTGGGGCCAACGTCCTGACTTTC
TRBJ2-1	.	TRBV20-1	many	CSARAQVHSYNEQFF	TGCAGTGCTAGAGCCCAGGTCCACTCCTACAATGAGCAGTTCTTC
TRBJ2-5	TRBD2	TRBV7-9	many	CASSPGLAAYQETQYF	TGTGCCAGCAGCCCCGGACTAGCGGCGTACCAAGAGACCCAGTACTTC
TRBJ1-3	.	TRBV3-1	many	CASSGSVSGNTIYF	TGTGCCAGCAGCGGTTCAGTCTCTGGAAACACCATATATTTT
TRBJ1-5	.	TRBV10-3	few	CATLQGTRQPQHF	TGTGCCACCCTACAGGGAACAAGGCAGCCCCAGCATTTT
TRBJ1-6	.	TRBV12-3/TRBV12-4	many	CASSISAGGSPLHF	TGTGCCAGCAGCATATCAGCGGGAGGCTCACCCCTCCACTTT
TRBJ1-2	TRBD1	TRBV7-2	many	CASSSRTGLGYTF	TGTGCCAGCAGCTCGCGGACAGGGCTAGGCTACACCTTC
TRBJ1-6	.	TRBV20-1	few	CSASTNDSPLNF	TGCAGTGCTAGTACGAATGACTCACCCCTCAACTTT
TRBJ1-1	.	TRBV18	many	CASSPSPGNTEAFF	TGTGCCAGCTCACCCAGTCCGGGGAACACTGAAGCTTTCTTT
TRBJ2-7	.	TRBV20-1	many	CSAEDPALSYEQYF	TGCAGTGCGGAGGATCCAGCCCTCTCCTACGAGCAGTACTTC
TRBJ2-7	.	TRBV29-1	many	CSVWDGYEQYF	TGCAGCGTTTGGGACGGCTACGAGCAGTACTTC
TRBJ2-5	TRBD1	TRBV5-1	many	CASSGHRGQQETQYF	TGCGCCAGCAGCGGCCACAGGGGGCAACAAGAGACCCAGTACTTC
TRBJ2-3	TRBD2	TRBV4-2	many	CASSPWGGSADTQYF	TGTGCCAGCAGCCCTTGGGGGGGTTCCGCAGATACGCAGTATTTT
TRBJ2-1	.	TRBV15	many	CATSNQDPGTGYNEQFF	TGTGCCACCAGCAATCAGGACCCTGGGACGGGGTACAATGAGCAGTTCTTC
TRBJ2-1	TRBD2	TRBV4-2	many	CASSQARTSGGAREQFF	TGTGCCAGCAGCCAAGCTAGGACTAGCGGGGGGGCCAGGGAGCAGTTCTTC
TRBJ1-1	.	TRBV10-3	many	CAITAGGRQKAFF	TGTGCCATCACAGCAGGCGGCAGACAAAAAGCTTTCTTT
TRBJ2-7	TRBD2	TRBV3-1	many	CASSPPPDRGGPRGEQYF	TGTGCCAGCAGCCCCCCCCCGGACCGGGGGGGCCCCCGGGGCGAGCAGTACTTC
TRBJ2-5	TRBD1	TRBV2	many	CASSPIQGAVETQYF	TGTGCCAGCAGCCCGATTCAGGGGGCGGTGGAGACCCAGTACTTC
TRBJ2-7	.	TRBV10-3	many	CAISEMGYEQYF	TGTGCCATCAGTGAGATGGGCTACGAGCAGTACTTC
TRBJ2-1	.	TRBV7-8	many	CASSLAETAKNEQFF	TGTGCCAGCAGCTTAGCCGAGACAGCCAAAAATGAGCAGTTCTTC
TRBJ2-5	.	TRBV7-2	many	CASGLDPTQETQYF	TGTGCCAGCGGCCTGGACCCCACTCAAGAGACCCAGTACTTC
TRBJ1-6	TRBD1	TRBV5-6	many	CASSFTWTGDSPLHF	TGTGCCAGCAGCTTTACTTGGACAGGGGATTCACCCCTCCACTTT
TRBJ2-7	.	TRBV4-1	many	CASSQAGLSSYEQYF	TGCGCCAGCAGCCAAGCCGGACTGAGCTCCTACGAGCAGTACTTC
TRBJ2-1	TRBD1	TRBV7-2	many	CASSLRRTGNEQFF	TGTGCCAGCAGCTTACGAAGGACAGGGAATGAGCAGTTCTTC
TRBJ2-3	.	TRBV20-1	many	CSAPGSADTQYF	TGCAGTGCTCCAGGGAGCGCAGATACGCAGTATTTT
TRBJ1-5	TRBD1	TRBV2	.	CASRGQGGSNQPQNF	TGTGCCAGCAGAGGACAGGGGGGCAGCAATCAGCCCCAGAATTTT
TRBJ2-5	TRBD2	TRBV6-6	many	CASSRSGGVETQYF	TGTGCCAGCAGTCGGAGCGGGGGGGTTGAGACCCAGTACTTC
TRBJ2-1	TRBD1	TRBV20-1	many	CSARDPRQGFIGQFF	TGCAGTGCTAGAGATCCGAGACAGGGTTTTATCGGGCAGTTCTTC
TRBJ1-2	TRBD1	TRBV20-1	many	CSARDRADYGYTF	TGCAGTGCTCGGGACAGGGCGGACTATGGCTACACCTTC
TRBJ1-1	TRBD1	TRBV29-1	many	CSVLHRGLSEAFF	TGCAGCGTTTTACACAGGGGTTTATCTGAAGCTTTCTTT
TRBJ1-2	.	TRBV5-1	many	CASSLQGYGYTF	TGCGCCAGCAGCTTGCAGGGCTATGGCTACACCTTC
TRBJ2-3	.	TRBV6-2/TRBV6-3	many	CASSYLASTDTQYF	TGTGCCAGCAGTTACTTGGCTAGCACAGATACGCAGTATTTT
TRBJ2-7	TRBD1	TRBV5-1	many	CASSLTGGSLAEQYF	TGCGCCAGCAGCTTGACAGGGGGCTCCCTTGCCGAGCAGTACTTC
TRBJ1-1	.	TRBV12-3/TRBV12-4	many	CASSSGQGYTEAFF	TGTGCCAGCAGTTCCGGGCAGGGTTACACTGAAGCTTTCTTT